The clone carrying this TCR beta chain was seen repeatedly, ten times or more. The antigen is undetermined. TCRdb used MiXCR to reprocess the 5' RACE reads, holding one entry per CDR3 protein. This table has around 130,000 distinct CDR3 sequences, more than 2.5% appearing once. V gave up 7 bases and J gave up 8 bases; unmatched junction bases: 9. Germline V lookup: CDR1 SQVTM, CDR2 ANQGSEA. CDR3 length: 12 amino acids. This sample is drawn from a study of neurological immune-mediated disorders. Regarding the study as a whole: While HTLV-1-associated myelopathy showed the greatest TCR clonal expansion, multiple sclerosis showed the least, falling below healthy controls. None of the CDR3 amino acid sequences of expanded clones recurred across subjects, suggesting private repertoires in all groups.

This chain joins TRBV29-1 and TRBJ1-1, with 8 bases that match TRBD1. This TCR came from a woman in her twenties or thirties with multiple sclerosis. Sequenced: PBMCs. CDR3 nucleotides: TGCAGCGCTCTGGACAGGGCCTCCGAAGCTTTCTTT. Its protein is CSALDRASEAFF.